Following are 27 T cell receptor beta chains from one sample sequenced in a study of shared clonotypes between healthy human individuals. Here immunoSEQ multiplex PCR was the method, and the copy in TCRdb shows in-frame clones only, minus some. The sample holds roughly 500,000 clones, almost 80% seen once. Source material: PBMCs. The receptors shown here come from a woman in her forties in good health. Some clones in this sample may be carry-over from other donors' samples.

The rearrangement links TRBV9 to TRBJ2-3; 8 bases fit TRBD2. The trim removed 3 bases at V and 6 bases at J, leaving 6 bases unmatched. From germline, CDR1 is SGDLS and CDR2 YYNGEE. The CDR3 loop spans 14 amino acids. The CDR3 DNA follows: TGTGCCAGCAGCGAAGCGGGGGCGGGGGATACGCAGTATTTT. Translating gives CASSEAGAGDTQYF.

Many counts were recorded for this clone. The rearrangement uses TRBV5-8 and TRBJ2-5, with TRBD2 identical over 12 bases. Trimming removed 0 bases from V and 4 bases from J; junction bases left unmatched: 4. The germline gives CDR1 SGHTS, CDR2 YDEGEE. The CDR3 consists of 16 residues. The CDR3 protein is CASSLGTSGMRETQYF. The CDR3, as DNA: TGTGCCAGCAGCTTGGGGACTAGCGGGATGAGAGAGACCCAGTACTTC. The full variable domain, in which reference TRBV5-8 and TRBJ2-5 provide the parts outside the CDR3, is EAGVTQSPTHLIKTRGQQATLRCSPISGHTSVYWYQQALGLGLQFLLWYDEGEERNRGNFPPRFSGRQFPNYSSELNVNALELEDSALYLCASSLGTSGMRETQYFGPGTRLLVL.

This clone has a handful of counts. The chain uses TRBV27 and TRBJ1-2; possible D gene TRBD1, 6 bases. Germline V gene sequence: CDR1 MNHEY, CDR2 SMNVEV (reference sequence). The V end lost 4 bases, the J end lost 6 bases, and 12 bases lay between the germline ends. The CDR3 contains 13 residues. DNA for the CDR3: TGTGCCAGCAGTTGGGGACAAGATGATGGCTACACCTTC. Protein: CASSWGQDDGYTF.

The chain employs TRBV5-1 and TRBJ2-1; tentatively, D is TRBD1 or TRBD2 (7 bases each). Trimming left V 2 bases short and J 5 bases short, with 11 bases between. CDR3 size: 14 residues. CDR1 SGHRS and CDR2 YFSETQ come from the germline V gene. The DNA for the CDR3 is TGCGCCAGCAGCTTACAGGGGAGGGACAATGAGCAGTTCTTC. Residues: CASSLQGRDNEQFF.

This clone was picked up a small number of times. This sequence joins TRBV5-6 and TRBJ2-7, with 8 bases lining up with TRBD1. CDR3 size: 16 residues. Germline trimming cut 0 bases from V and 4 bases from J; bases unmatched to any gene: 9. CDR1 and CDR2 from the germline V gene are SGHDT and YYEEEE. The CDR3 region has the DNA TGTGCCAGCAGCTTGGCTGGACAGGGTTTTGGATACGAGCAGTACTTC. This translates into CASSLAGQGFGYEQYF.

The chain couples TRBV28 to TRBJ2-7; TRBD2 aligns across 8 bases. CDR3 length equals 15 residues. The trim removed 6 bases at V and 1 base at J, leaving 8 bases unmatched. Germline-derived CDR1 and CDR2 are MDHEN and SYDVKM. In DNA, the CDR3 is TGTGCCAGCAGCCCGGAGCGGGAGAGTTCCTACGAGCAGTACTTC. This encodes CASSPERESSYEQYF. Full variable domain (missing parts from reference TRBV28 and TRBJ2-7): DVKVTQSSRYLVKRTGEKVFLECVQDMDHENMFWYRQDPGLGLRLIYFSYDVKMKEKGDIPEGYSVSREKKERFSLILESASTNQTSMYLCASSPERESSYEQYFGPGTRLTVT.

The chain employs TRBV29-1 and TRBJ1-1, with D uncertain. The germline V gene encodes CDR1 SQVTM and CDR2 ANQGSEA. The CDR3 spans 12 residues. Trimming pared 7 bases from V and 0 bases from J, leaving 9 bases between. The CDR3 DNA is TGCAGCGCTAGAACAATGAACACTGAAGCTTTCTTT. This sequence encodes CSARTMNTEAFF.

Only a few counts were recorded for this clone. This sequence joins TRBV7-9 and TRBJ2-1, with TRBD2 matching 9 bases. Germline lookup yields CDR1 SEHNR and CDR2 FQNEAQ (reference sequence). There are 15 residues in the CDR3. V gave up 5 bases and J gave up 9 bases; unmatched junction bases: 11. CDR3 DNA: TGTGCCAGCAGCCCCGGCGGTCTAGCGGGATCTGAGCAGTTCTTC. Translation: CASSPGGLAGSEQFF.

This clone appeared many times. V usage is TRBV19 and J usage is TRBJ1-5; a possible D gene is TRBD1 (5 bases). V was trimmed by 1 base and J by 1 base, leaving 8 bases between them. From germline, CDR1 is LNHDA and CDR2 SQIVND (reference sequence). This CDR3 is 15 amino acids long. The CDR3 DNA is TGTGCCAGTAGTATAGGGACAATGAGCAATCAGCCCCAGCATTTT. Translated: CASSIGTMSNQPQHF.

The V gene is TRBV28, the J gene TRBJ2-2; D is perhaps TRBD2 (5 bases). Between the trimmed V and J ends, which lost 6 bases and 8 bases, there was a span of 19 bases. The CDR3 runs 15 residues. Germline V gene lookup returns CDR1 MDHEN and CDR2 SYDVKM. The CDR3 is CASRRTPLDTGELFF. The CDR3 DNA follows: TGTGCCAGCAGGCGGACTCCGCTTGATACGGGGGAGCTGTTTTTT.

The CDR3 nucleotides read TGTGCCAGTAGTGGAGTCCGGGACATACAAGAGACCCAGTACTTC. Residues: CASSGVRDIQETQYF. This rearrangement joins TRBV19 to TRBJ2-5; tentative D call: TRBD1 (6 bases). This CDR3 spans 15 amino acids. Trimming pared 5 bases from V and 2 bases from J, leaving 15 bases between. Germline V gene lookup returns CDR1 LNHDA and CDR2 SQIVND (reference sequence).

The chain links TRBV7-8 to TRBJ2-7, with unresolved D. The CDR3 loop spans 16 amino acids. Germline loops: CDR1 SGHVS, CDR2 FQNEAQ. Between the trimmed V and J ends, which lost 3 bases and 3 bases, there was a span of 18 bases. This chain's CDR3 is CASSLRVAQEGYEQYF. As DNA, the CDR3 is TGTGCCAGCAGCTTGAGAGTAGCACAAGAAGGCTACGAGCAGTACTTC.

Concerning this clone: Since a much larger clone is just one base distant, this may be a read error. Other DNA sequences from this sample encode an identical CDR3 as well. This chain uses TRBV5-4 with TRBJ2-5; TRBD2 might be the D (5 bases). Germline V gene sequence: CDR1 SGHNT, CDR2 YYREEE (reference sequence). This CDR3 has 14 residues. With 8 bases removed from V and 5 bases from J, the gap between germline ends came to 19 bases. CDR3: CASSQEGNGETQYF. In DNA form, the CDR3 reads TGTGCCAGTAGCCAAGAGGGAAACGGGGAGACCCAGTACTTC. The variable domain in full, completed from reference TRBV5-4 and TRBJ2-5, reads ETGVTQSPTHLIKTRGQQVTLRCSSQSGHNTVSWYQQALGQGPQFIFQYYREEENGRGNFPPRFSGLQFPNYSSELNVNALELDDSALYLCASSQEGNGETQYFGPGTRLLVL.

This clone was detected once. V gene TRBV5-1 combines with J gene TRBJ2-7; the match to TRBD2 covers 11 bases. The J segment lost 5 bases and the V segment lost 2 bases, leaving 6 bases of the junction unmatched. The germline V gene has CDR1 SGHRS and CDR2 YFSETQ. The CDR3 spans 15 residues. The CDR3 DNA is TGCGCCAGCAGCTTTTCTAGCGGGAGGCGGAACGAGCAGTACTTC. It encodes CASSFSSGRRNEQYF. The full variable domain, in which reference TRBV5-1 and TRBJ2-7 provide the parts outside the CDR3, is KAGVTQTPRYLIKTRGQQVTLSCSPISGHRSVSWYQQTPGQGLQFLFEYFSETQRNKGNFPGRFSGRQFSNSRSEMNVSTLELGDSALYLCASSFSSGRRNEQYFGPGTRLTVT.

This clone was found once. This chain joins TRBV28 and TRBJ2-7; D remains unclear. This CDR3 is built from 15 residues. The germline gives CDR1 MDHEN, CDR2 SYDVKM. V dropped 6 bases and J dropped 1 base, with 16 bases sitting between them. CDR3 DNA sequence: TGTGCCAGCAGCCAACTGGCTGGGCTTTCCTACGAGCAGTACTTC. Translation: CASSQLAGLSYEQYF.

This clone was seen more than once but under ten times. Other DNA sequences in this sample translate to the same CDR3. The V and J genes are TRBV27 and TRBJ2-7; D is possibly TRBD2 (6 bases). The V end lost 2 bases, the J end lost 1 base, and 9 bases lay between the germline ends. Germline-derived CDR1 and CDR2 are MNHEY and SMNVEV (reference sequence). CDR3 length equals 14 residues. The DNA of the CDR3 is TGTGCCAGCAGTTTAGGGGGGAATTCCTACGAGCAGTACTTC. Its translation: CASSLGGNSYEQYF.

The chain employs TRBV18 and TRBJ2-5; unclear D gene. The germline V and J ends were trimmed by 5 bases and 2 bases, with 9 bases remaining between them. Looked up from germline, CDR1 is KGHSH and CDR2 is LQKENI. This CDR3 has 13 amino acids. The CDR3 reads CASSRAEQETQYF. The CDR3, as DNA: TGTGCCAGCTCAAGGGCCGAACAAGAGACCCAGTACTTC.

Turning to this clone: The junction shows a germline mismatch at one end, possibly a read error. This chain connects TRBV7-2 to TRBJ2-2; TRBD1 agrees at 7 bases. The CDR3 sequence is 14 residues long. Germline CDR1 reads SGHTA; CDR2 reads FQGNSA. CDR3 protein: CASSSGTVTAELFF. CDR3 DNA sequence: TGTGCCAGCAGCTCGGGGACAGTCACCGCGGAGCTGTTTTTT. The full variable domain, completed using reference TRBV7-2 and TRBJ2-2, is GAGVSQSPSNKVTEKGKDVELRCDPISGHTALYWYRQSLGQGLEFLIYFQGNSAPDKSGLPSDRFSAERTGGSVSTLTIQRTQQEDSAVYLCASSSGTVTAELFFGEGSRLTVL.

This clone has a single count. The V and J genes are TRBV5-1 and TRBJ2-2; TRBD2 matches at 11 bases. CDR1 and CDR2 (germline): SGHRS, YFSETQ. After removal of 6 bases from V and 7 bases from J, the junction contained 5 bases not matched to a gene. The CDR3 has 14 residues. Here the CDR3 DNA reads TGCGCCAGCACAACTAGCGGGAGTAGCGGGGAGCTGTTTTTT. Translation: CASTTSGSSGELFF.

Worth noting for this clone: This CDR3 is also generated by other DNA sequences in the sample. This chain uses TRBV29-1 with TRBJ2-7; weak D call: TRBD1 (5 bases). The CDR3 length is 16 residues. V lost 6 bases, J lost 5 bases, and 26 bases lay in between. Per the germline V gene, CDR1 is SQVTM and CDR2 is ANQGSEA. The CDR3 loop is CSVAGLMETAEDEQYF. Written as DNA, the CDR3 is TGCAGCGTCGCCGGTTTGATGGAGACAGCAGAAGACGAGCAGTACTTC.

The chain recombines TRBV28 with TRBJ2-2; 8 positions match TRBD2. Germline V gene lookup returns CDR1 MDHEN and CDR2 SYDVKM. J lost 7 bases, V lost 10 bases, and 14 bases had no gene match. The CDR3 sequence is 15 residues long. The CDR3 loop is CATCGSGSAGGELFF. CDR3 sequence (DNA): TGTGCCACGTGTGGGAGCGGGAGCGCTGGCGGGGAGCTGTTTTTT.

This sequence joins TRBV30 and TRBJ1-4; possibly TRBD1 for D (6 bases). The CDR3 sequence is 15 residues long. CDR1 GTSNPN and CDR2 SVGIG come from the germline V gene (reference sequence). V lost 3 bases to trimming and J lost 8 bases, with 19 bases between them. The CDR3 region has the DNA TGTGCCTGGAGAGTTCCGGGACACACGGCGGAAAAACTGTTTTTT. It is translated as CAWRVPGHTAEKLFF. Combining the CDR3 with reference TRBV30 and TRBJ1-4 gives the whole variable domain SQTIHQWPATLVQPVGSPLSLECTVEGTSNPNLYWYRQAAGRGLQLLFYSVGIGQISSEVPQNLSASRPQDRQFILSSKKLLLSDSGFYLCAWRVPGHTAEKLFFGSGTQLSVL.

V gene TRBV13 combines with J gene TRBJ1-1; 9 bases are shared with TRBD1. There are 17 residues in the CDR3. Per germline, CDR1 PRHDT and CDR2 FYEKMQ (reference sequence). With 5 bases clipped from V and 1 base from J, the junction kept 11 bases outside the gene matches. For the CDR3, the DNA is TGTGCCAGCAGCCTGCTCCACAGGGGGCGGGGGAACACTGAAGCTTTCTTT. It yields the protein CASSLLHRGRGNTEAFF. Looking up the rest from reference TRBV13 and TRBJ1-1 gives the full variable domain: AAGVIQSPRHLIKEKRETATLKCYPIPRHDTVYWYQQGPGQDPQFLISFYEKMQSDKGSIPDRFSAQQFSDYHSELNMSSLELGDSALYFCASSLLHRGRGNTEAFFGQGTRLTVV.

Comment on this clone: A read error may produce the germline difference seen at one junction end. In DNA, the CDR3 is TGTGCCTGGAGTGAGGGTTCGAACACTGAAGCTTCCTTT. The encoded protein is CAWSEGSNTEASF. The rearrangement links TRBV30 to TRBJ1-1, with D hard to call. The germline gives CDR1 GTSNPN, CDR2 SVGIG (reference sequence). The CDR3 covers 13 residues.

The chain joins TRBV6-5 to TRBJ1-1, with D uncertain. The CDR3 length is 14 residues. Germline values: CDR1 MNHEY, CDR2 SVGAGI. With 4 bases removed from V and 5 bases from J, the gap between germline ends came to 14 bases. The CDR3: CASSFNPSGTEAFF. DNA for the CDR3: TGTGCCAGCAGTTTTAACCCTTCAGGAACTGAAGCTTTCTTT.

This clone showed up just once. The chain recombines TRBV11-2 with TRBJ2-7; 9 bases agree with TRBD2. J was trimmed by 3 bases and V by 5 bases; bases with no gene match: 11. Germline CDR1 SGHAT, CDR2 FQNNGV. There are 16 residues in the CDR3. The CDR3 sequence is CASSQIAGDGNYEQYF. The CDR3 DNA reads as TGTGCCAGCAGCCAAATAGCGGGAGACGGTAACTACGAGCAGTACTTC.

The chain links TRBV6-6 to TRBJ1-1; TRBD1 matches 7 bases. The CDR3 extends over 14 amino acids. Germline loops: CDR1 MNHNY, CDR2 SVGAGI (reference sequence). V shed 2 bases and J 0 bases; nucleotides not matched to a gene: 0. CDR3 amino acids: CASSYTGVNTEAFF. CDR3 in DNA: TGTGCCAGCAGTTACACAGGGGTGAACACTGAAGCTTTCTTT.